A single sample is the source of the 18 T cell receptor beta chains below, sequenced in a study of blood T cell repertoires in COVID-19. Only in-frame clones appear in the TCRdb table, and some are missing; sequencing was by immunoSEQ multiplex PCR. The sample lists a few hundred thousand clones, around 89% seen once, with 6% to 8% in the top ten. Sequencing was carried out using peripheral blood. Source of these receptors: a woman aged 45-60 years with COVID-19, enrolled during active disease.

This clone was recorded once. This chain uses TRBV6-2 or TRBV6-3 with TRBJ2-1; 10 nucleotides align to TRBD2. The length of the CDR3 is 17 residues. The V segment lost 5 bases and the J segment 0 bases; nucleotides outside the gene matches: 7. Germline lookup yields CDR1 MNHEY and CDR2 SVGEGT. The CDR3 nucleotides are TGTGCCAGCAGTCACGGGACTAGCGAGAGCTCCTACAATGAGCAGTTCTTC. Its protein product is CASSHGTSESSYNEQFF.

This clone was counted between two and nine times. Here the CDR3 reads CASSQGGAQSSLYGYTF. DNA of the CDR3: TGCGCCAGCAGCCAAGGGGGAGCGCAAAGCTCCCTATATGGCTACACCTTC. This rearrangement joins TRBV4-1 to TRBJ1-2; D is undetermined. With 1 base removed from V and 5 bases from J, the gap between germline ends came to 20 bases. The CDR3 spans 17 residues. Germline V gives CDR1 MGHRA, CDR2 YSYEKL.

This chain links TRBV9 with TRBJ2-1; a possible D gene is TRBD1 (5 bases). The CDR3 is made up of 18 amino acids. Germline assignment: CDR1 SGDLS and CDR2 YYNGEE. With 2 bases removed from V and 8 bases from J, the gap between germline ends came to 26 bases. The CDR3 is CASSVWQERRSLGDEQFF. The CDR3 coding sequence is TGTGCCAGCAGCGTGTGGCAAGAGCGCCGATCATTAGGGGATGAGCAGTTCTTC.

Only a few counts were recorded for this clone. The V call is TRBV11-3, the J call TRBJ2-2, with D possibly being TRBD2 (5 bases). Germline CDR1 and CDR2: SGHNT and YENEEA. The V end lost 9 bases, the J end lost 2 bases, and 10 bases lay between the germline ends. The CDR3 has 13 residues. CDR3: CASGAVNTGELFF. In nucleotides, the CDR3 is TGTGCCAGTGGAGCGGTTAACACCGGGGAGCTGTTTTTT.

The chain links TRBV7-9 to TRBJ1-1; unclear D gene. Germline-derived CDR1 and CDR2 are SEHNR and FQNEAQ (reference sequence). The V end was cut by 4 bases, the J end by 4 bases, with 7 bases between. This CDR3 contains 12 residues. In nucleotides, the CDR3 is TGTGCCAGCAGCTACTACACCACTGAAGCTTTCTTT. Its protein product is CASSYYTTEAFF.

This clone was observed a single time. The J gene is TRBJ2-1, the V gene TRBV12-5, with TRBD2 identical over 7 bases. This CDR3 has 15 amino acids. Trimming at V came to 8 bases and at J to 8 bases, leaving 15 bases not matched to a gene. From germline, CDR1 is LGHNT and CDR2 FRNRAP. In DNA, the CDR3 is TGTGCTAGTTCACTAGCCGGGACGGGGGGTGATGAGCAGTTCTTC. As protein: CASSLAGTGGDEQFF.

The V gene is TRBV5-4, the J gene TRBJ2-2; D perhaps matches TRBD2 (6 bases). CDR1 and CDR2 (germline): SGHNT, YYREEE (reference sequence). Trimming cost V 0 bases and J 4 bases, with 10 bases left between them. This CDR3 contains 15 residues. This chain's CDR3 is CASSLVEGGTGELFF. The CDR3 nucleotides are TGTGCCAGCAGCTTGGTGGAGGGAGGCACCGGGGAGCTGTTTTTT.

The V call is TRBV14, the J call TRBJ2-1, with D perhaps TRBD1 (5 bases). The ends were cut back, 0 bases at V and 5 bases at J, with 11 bases in the middle. The germline gives CDR1 SGHDN, CDR2 FVKESK. The CDR3 is made up of 15 amino acids. In nucleotides, the CDR3 is TGTGCCAGCAGCCAAGATGGCAGGGTTCACAATGAGCAGTTCTTC. Protein product: CASSQDGRVHNEQFF. Combining the CDR3 with reference TRBV14 and TRBJ2-1 gives the whole variable domain EAGVTQFPSHSVIEKGQTVTLRCDPISGHDNLYWYRRVMGKEIKFLLHFVKESKQDESGMPNNRFLAERTGGTYSTLKVQPAELEDSGVYFCASSQDGRVHNEQFFGPGTRLTVL.

The chain employs TRBV5-1 and TRBJ2-2, with 13 positions matching TRBD2. The CDR3 extends over 16 amino acids. Trimming took 4 bases from V and 6 from J; bases not matched to a gene: 6. Germline CDR1 is SGHRS and CDR2 is YFSETQ. The CDR3 sequence is CASSPQGLAGAGELFF. The CDR3 DNA sequence: TGCGCCAGCAGCCCTCAAGGACTAGCGGGAGCCGGGGAGCTGTTTTTT.

The chain is built from TRBV20-1 and TRBJ2-1, with D tentatively TRBD2 (5 bases). Trimming shortened V by 2 bases and J by 14 bases, and 10 bases separated the two germline ends. The germline CDR1 and CDR2 sequences are DFQATT and SNEGSKA (reference sequence). This CDR3 region has 10 residues. The CDR3 here is CSARLATEFF. As DNA, the CDR3 is TGCAGTGCTAGATTAGCGACCGAGTTCTTC.

The chain uses TRBV7-9 and TRBJ2-7, with 8 bases lining up with TRBD1. CDR1 is SEHNR, CDR2 FQNEAQ, per germline (reference sequence). V lost 4 bases, J lost 5 bases, and 4 bases stayed unmatched. There are 13 residues in the CDR3. CDR3 sequence: CASSSTGEHEQYF. The DNA of the CDR3 is TGTGCCAGCAGCTCGACAGGGGAACACGAGCAGTACTTC.

The CDR3 loop reads CASSLGEPGQKNTEAFF. The DNA of the CDR3 is TGTGCCAGCAGCTTAGGGGAACCGGGACAGAAGAACACTGAAGCTTTCTTT. The genes are TRBV7-8 and TRBJ1-1, with 7 bases matching TRBD1. Germline V gives CDR1 SGHVS, CDR2 FQNEAQ. The CDR3 length is 17 residues. The V and J ends lost 1 base and 1 base, in that order; junction bases with no gene match: 9. Supplemented by reference TRBV7-8 and TRBJ1-1, the full variable domain reads GAGVSQSPRYKVAKRGQDVALRCDPISGHVSLFWYQQALGQGPEFLTYFQNEAQLDKSGLPSDRFFAERPEGSVSTLKIQRTQQEDSAVYLCASSLGEPGQKNTEAFFGQGTRLTVV.

This sequence joins TRBV19 and TRBJ2-1, with D tentatively TRBD1 (7 bases). Germline V gives CDR1 LNHDA, CDR2 SQIVND (reference sequence). CDR3 size: 16 residues. V lost 3 bases to trimming and J lost 6 bases, with 18 bases between them. CDR3 in amino acids: CASSMEGAQRGNEQFF. The DNA for the CDR3 is TGTGCCAGTAGTATGGAGGGGGCGCAAAGAGGCAATGAGCAGTTCTTC.

The rearrangement joins TRBV6-5 to TRBJ2-7, with D tentatively TRBD2 (6 bases). This CDR3 spans 14 amino acids. V lost 2 bases to trimming and J lost 3 bases, with 11 bases between them. CDR1 and CDR2 from the germline V gene are MNHEY and SVGAGI. Here the CDR3 reads CASSYATRGYEQYF. For the CDR3, the DNA is TGTGCCAGCAGTTACGCGACTAGGGGCTACGAGCAGTACTTC.

This rearrangement joins TRBV18 to TRBJ2-1; 8 nucleotides align to TRBD2. This CDR3 has 15 amino acids. CDR1 KGHSH and CDR2 LQKENI come from the germline V gene. The ends lost 2 bases at V and 2 bases at J; junction bases unmatched: 2. CDR3 sequence: CASSPDGGAYNEQFF. CDR3 DNA sequence: TGTGCCAGCTCACCAGACGGGGGGGCCTACAATGAGCAGTTCTTC.

The chain couples TRBV5-1 to TRBJ2-2, with a tentative D call TRBD2 (6 bases). V dropped 4 bases and J dropped 4 bases, with 11 bases sitting between them. CDR1 is SGHRS, CDR2 YFSETQ, per germline. CDR3 size: 14 residues. The CDR3 spells CASSGGGLTGELFF. In DNA form, the CDR3 reads TGCGCCAGCAGCGGTGGAGGGCTCACCGGGGAGCTGTTTTTT. Filled out from reference TRBV5-1 and TRBJ2-2, the complete variable domain reads KAGVTQTPRYLIKTRGQQVTLSCSPISGHRSVSWYQQTPGQGLQFLFEYFSETQRNKGNFPGRFSGRQFSNSRSEMNVSTLELGDSALYLCASSGGGLTGELFFGEGSRLTVL.

The gene calls are TRBV9 and TRBJ1-1; tentative D call: TRBD1 (6 bases). Germline CDR1 is SGDLS and CDR2 is YYNGEE. V lost 3 bases and J 1 base, leaving 10 bases between the germline ends. The CDR3 sequence is 14 residues long. CDR3 loop: CASSGRTANTEAFF. In DNA form, the CDR3 reads TGTGCCAGCAGCGGTAGGACAGCGAACACTGAAGCTTTCTTT.

The gene calls are TRBV9 and TRBJ2-1, with 9 positions matching TRBD1. The CDR3 loop spans 15 amino acids. Germline assignment: CDR1 SGDLS and CDR2 YYNGEE. J was trimmed by 4 bases and V by 3 bases; bases with no gene match: 5. DNA for the CDR3: TGTGCCAGCAGCGAGGGGACAGGGTTTTACAATGAGCAGTTCTTC. Protein sequence: CASSEGTGFYNEQFF. Together with reference TRBV9 and TRBJ2-1, the CDR3 gives the full variable domain: DSGVTQTPKHLITATGQRVTLRCSPRSGDLSVYWYQQSLDQGLQFLIQYYNGEERAKGNILERFSAQQFPDLHSELNLSSLELGDSALYFCASSEGTGFYNEQFFGPGTRLTVL.